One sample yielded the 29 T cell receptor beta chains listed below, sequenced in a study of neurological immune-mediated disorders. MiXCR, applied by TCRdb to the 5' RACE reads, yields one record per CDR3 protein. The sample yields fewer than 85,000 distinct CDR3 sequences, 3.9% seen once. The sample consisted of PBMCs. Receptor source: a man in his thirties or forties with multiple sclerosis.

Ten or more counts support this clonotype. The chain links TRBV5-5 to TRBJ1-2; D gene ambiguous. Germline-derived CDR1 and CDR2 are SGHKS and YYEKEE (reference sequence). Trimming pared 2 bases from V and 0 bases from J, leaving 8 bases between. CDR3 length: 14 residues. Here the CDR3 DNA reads TGTGCCAGCAGCTTCGGCAGCGCTAACTATGGCTACACCTTC. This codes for CASSFGSANYGYTF.

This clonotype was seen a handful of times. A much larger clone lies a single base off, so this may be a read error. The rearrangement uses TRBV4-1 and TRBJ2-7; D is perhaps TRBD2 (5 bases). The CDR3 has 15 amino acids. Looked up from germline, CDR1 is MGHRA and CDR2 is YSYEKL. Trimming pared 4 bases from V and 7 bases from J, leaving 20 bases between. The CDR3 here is CASSPGLAFTQEQYF. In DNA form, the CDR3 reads TGCGCCAGCAGCCCGGGATTGGCCTTTACCCAAGAGCAGTACTTC.

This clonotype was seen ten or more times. Here the CDR3 reads CASSWGRQPQHF. The CDR3 bases are TGCGCCAGCAGTTGGGGGAGGCAGCCCCAGCATTTT. The V and J genes are TRBV4-1 and TRBJ1-5; a weak D match, TRBD1 (5 bases). V was clipped by 6 bases and J by 7 bases, with 10 bases between them. The CDR3 contains 12 residues. CDR1 is MGHRA and CDR2 is YSYEKL in the germline V gene.

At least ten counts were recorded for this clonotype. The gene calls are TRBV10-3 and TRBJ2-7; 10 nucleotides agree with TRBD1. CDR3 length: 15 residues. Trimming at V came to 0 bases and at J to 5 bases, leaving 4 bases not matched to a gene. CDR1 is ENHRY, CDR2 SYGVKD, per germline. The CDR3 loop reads CAISESMGTGDEQYF. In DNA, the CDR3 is TGTGCCATCAGTGAGTCGATGGGGACAGGGGACGAGCAGTACTTC.

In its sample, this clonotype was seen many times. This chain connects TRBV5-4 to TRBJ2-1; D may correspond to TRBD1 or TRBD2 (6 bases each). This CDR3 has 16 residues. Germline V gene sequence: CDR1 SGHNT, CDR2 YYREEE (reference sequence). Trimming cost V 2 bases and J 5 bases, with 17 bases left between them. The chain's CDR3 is CASSFLGRGPDNEQFF. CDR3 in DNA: TGTGCCAGCAGCTTTCTCGGTCGGGGGCCAGACAATGAGCAGTTCTTC. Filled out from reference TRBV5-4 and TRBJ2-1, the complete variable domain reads ETGVTQSPTHLIKTRGQQVTLRCSSQSGHNTVSWYQQALGQGPQFIFQYYREEENGRGNFPPRFSGLQFPNYSSELNVNALELDDSALYLCASSFLGRGPDNEQFFGPGTRLTVL.

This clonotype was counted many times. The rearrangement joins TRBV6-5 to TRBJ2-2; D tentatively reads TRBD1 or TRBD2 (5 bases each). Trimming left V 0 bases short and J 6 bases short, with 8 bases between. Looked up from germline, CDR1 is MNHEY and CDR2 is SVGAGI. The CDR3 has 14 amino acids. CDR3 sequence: CASSYSRGAGELFF. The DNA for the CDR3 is TGTGCCAGCAGTTACTCGCGAGGGGCCGGGGAGCTGTTTTTT.

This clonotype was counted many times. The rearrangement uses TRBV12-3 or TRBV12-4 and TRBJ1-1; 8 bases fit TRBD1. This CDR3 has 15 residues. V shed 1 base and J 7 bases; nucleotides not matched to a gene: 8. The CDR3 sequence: CASSLDGRGQREAFF. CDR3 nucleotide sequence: TGTGCCAGCAGTTTAGACGGCAGGGGGCAACGTGAAGCTTTCTTT.

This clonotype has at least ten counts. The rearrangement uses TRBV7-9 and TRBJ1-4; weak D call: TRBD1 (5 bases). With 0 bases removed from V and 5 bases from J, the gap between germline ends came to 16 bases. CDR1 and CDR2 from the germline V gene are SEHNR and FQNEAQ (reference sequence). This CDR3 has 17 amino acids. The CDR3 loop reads CASSLADQGGENEKLFF. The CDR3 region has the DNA TGTGCCAGCAGCTTAGCGGATCAGGGAGGAGAGAATGAAAAACTGTTTTTT.

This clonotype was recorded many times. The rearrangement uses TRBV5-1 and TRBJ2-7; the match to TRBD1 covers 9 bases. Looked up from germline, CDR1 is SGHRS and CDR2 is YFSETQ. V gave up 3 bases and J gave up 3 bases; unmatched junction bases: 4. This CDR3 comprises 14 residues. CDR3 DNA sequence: TGCGCCAGCAGCTGGCGGACAGGGGACTACGAGCAGTACTTC. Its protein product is CASSWRTGDYEQYF.

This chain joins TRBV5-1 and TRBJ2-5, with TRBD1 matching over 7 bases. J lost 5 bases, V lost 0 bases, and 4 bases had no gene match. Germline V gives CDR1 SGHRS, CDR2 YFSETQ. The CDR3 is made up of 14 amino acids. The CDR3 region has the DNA TGCGCCAGCAGCTTGGAGACAGGGTGGGAGACCCAGTACTTC. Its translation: CASSLETGWETQYF.

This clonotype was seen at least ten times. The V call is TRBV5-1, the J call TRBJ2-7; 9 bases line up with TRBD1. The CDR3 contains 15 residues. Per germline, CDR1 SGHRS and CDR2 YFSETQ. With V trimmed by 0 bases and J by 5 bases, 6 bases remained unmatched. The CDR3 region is CASSLATDRGHEQYF. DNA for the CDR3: TGCGCCAGCAGCTTGGCCACGGACAGGGGTCACGAGCAGTACTTC.

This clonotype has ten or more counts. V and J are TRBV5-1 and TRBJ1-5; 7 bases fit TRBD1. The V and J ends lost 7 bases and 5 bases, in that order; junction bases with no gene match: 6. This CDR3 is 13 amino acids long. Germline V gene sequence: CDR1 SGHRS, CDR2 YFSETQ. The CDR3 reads CASAGTGDQPQHF. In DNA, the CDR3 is TGCGCCAGCGCGGGAACAGGGGATCAGCCCCAGCATTTT.

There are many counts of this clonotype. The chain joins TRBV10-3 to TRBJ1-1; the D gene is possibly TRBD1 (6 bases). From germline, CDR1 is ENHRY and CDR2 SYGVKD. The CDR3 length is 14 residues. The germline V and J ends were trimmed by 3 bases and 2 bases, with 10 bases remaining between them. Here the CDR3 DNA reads TGTGCCATCAGTGACGGGGGCCTCAACACTGAAGCTTTCTTT. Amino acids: CAISDGGLNTEAFF.

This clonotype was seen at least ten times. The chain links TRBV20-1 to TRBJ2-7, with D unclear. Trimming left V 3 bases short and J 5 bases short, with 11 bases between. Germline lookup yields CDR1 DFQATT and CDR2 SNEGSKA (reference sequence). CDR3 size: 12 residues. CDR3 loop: CSASRTPDEQYF. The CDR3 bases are TGCAGTGCTAGCCGCACACCCGACGAGCAGTACTTC.

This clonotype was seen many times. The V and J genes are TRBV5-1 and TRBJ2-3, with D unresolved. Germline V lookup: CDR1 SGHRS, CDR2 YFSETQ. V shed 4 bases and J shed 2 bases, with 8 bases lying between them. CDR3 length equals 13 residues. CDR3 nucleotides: TGCGCCAGCAGCGCTGGATCCACAGATACGCAGTATTTT. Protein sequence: CASSAGSTDTQYF.

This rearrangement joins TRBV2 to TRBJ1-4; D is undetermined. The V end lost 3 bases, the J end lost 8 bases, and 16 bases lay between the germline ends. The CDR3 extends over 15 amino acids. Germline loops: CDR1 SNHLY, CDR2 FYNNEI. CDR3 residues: CASSDVTTLGEKLFF. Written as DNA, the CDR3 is TGTGCCAGCAGTGACGTCACAACCCTGGGGGAAAAACTGTTTTTT.

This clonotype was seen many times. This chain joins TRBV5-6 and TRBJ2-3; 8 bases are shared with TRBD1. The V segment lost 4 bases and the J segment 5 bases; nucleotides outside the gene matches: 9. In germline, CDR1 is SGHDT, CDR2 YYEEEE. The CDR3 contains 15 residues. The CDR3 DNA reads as TGTGCCAGCAGCCCCCAAGGACAGGGTCTAGATACGCAGTATTTT. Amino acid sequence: CASSPQGQGLDTQYF.

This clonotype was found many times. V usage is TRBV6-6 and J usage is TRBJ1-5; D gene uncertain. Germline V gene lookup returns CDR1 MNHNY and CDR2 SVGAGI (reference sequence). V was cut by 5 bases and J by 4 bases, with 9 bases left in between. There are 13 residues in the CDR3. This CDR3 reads CASSVDGNQPQHF. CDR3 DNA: TGTGCCAGCAGTGTTGATGGGAATCAGCCCCAGCATTTT.

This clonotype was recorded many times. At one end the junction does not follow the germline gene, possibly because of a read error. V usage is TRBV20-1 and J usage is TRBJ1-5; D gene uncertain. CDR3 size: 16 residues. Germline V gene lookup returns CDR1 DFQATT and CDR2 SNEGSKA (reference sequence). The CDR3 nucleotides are TGCAGTGCTAGAGATCTTGACCGGTATAGCAATCAGCCCCAGAATTTT. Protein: CSARDLDRYSNQPQNF.

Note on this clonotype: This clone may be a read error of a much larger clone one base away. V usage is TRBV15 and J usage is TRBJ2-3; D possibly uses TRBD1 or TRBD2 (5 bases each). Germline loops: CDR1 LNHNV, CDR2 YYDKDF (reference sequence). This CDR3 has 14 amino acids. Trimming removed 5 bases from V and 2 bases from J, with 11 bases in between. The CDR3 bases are TGTGCCACCAGCCCCTCGGGGACCACAGATACGCAGTATTTT. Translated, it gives CATSPSGTTDTQYF.

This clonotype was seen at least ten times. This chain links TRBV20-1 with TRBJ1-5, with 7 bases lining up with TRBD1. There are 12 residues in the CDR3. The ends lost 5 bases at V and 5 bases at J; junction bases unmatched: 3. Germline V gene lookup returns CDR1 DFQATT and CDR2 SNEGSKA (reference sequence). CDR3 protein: CSAFRGDQPQHF. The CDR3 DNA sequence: TGCAGTGCTTTCAGGGGGGATCAGCCCCAGCATTTT.

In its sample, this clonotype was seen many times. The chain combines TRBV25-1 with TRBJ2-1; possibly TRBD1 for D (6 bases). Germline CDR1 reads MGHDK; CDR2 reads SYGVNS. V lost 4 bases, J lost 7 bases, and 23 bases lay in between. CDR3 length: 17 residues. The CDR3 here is CASSADSPGPALNEQFF. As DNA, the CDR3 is TGTGCCAGCAGTGCGGACAGTCCAGGCCCCGCTTTAAATGAGCAGTTCTTC. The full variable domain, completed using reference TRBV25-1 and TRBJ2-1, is EADIYQTPRYLVIGTGKKITLECSQTMGHDKMYWYQQDPGMELHLIHYSYGVNSTEKGDLSSESTVSRIRTEHFPLTLESARPSHTSQYLCASSADSPGPALNEQFFGPGTRLTVL.

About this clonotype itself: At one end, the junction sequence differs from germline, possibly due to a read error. CDR3 residues: CATSQDWGSNQPQNF. CDR3 DNA: TGTGCCACCAGCCAAGATTGGGGTAGCAATCAGCCCCAGAATTTT. This rearrangement joins TRBV4-2 to TRBJ1-5, with D unresolved. The germline V gene has CDR1 LGHNA and CDR2 YNFKEQ. CDR3 length equals 15 residues.

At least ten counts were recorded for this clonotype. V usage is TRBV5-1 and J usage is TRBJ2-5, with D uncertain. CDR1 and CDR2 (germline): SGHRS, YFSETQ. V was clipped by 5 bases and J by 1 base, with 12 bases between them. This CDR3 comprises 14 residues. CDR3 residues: CASRATASQETQYF. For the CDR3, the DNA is TGCGCCAGCAGAGCAACAGCATCCCAAGAGACCCAGTACTTC.

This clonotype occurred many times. The CDR3, as DNA: TGTGCCAGCTCACGGGACAGGGGGATAATGAACACTGAAGCTTTCTTT. Translated: CASSRDRGIMNTEAFF. The V call is TRBV18, the J call TRBJ1-1; TRBD1 agrees at 11 bases. This CDR3 spans 16 amino acids. From germline, CDR1 is KGHSH and CDR2 LQKENI. V lost 4 bases and J lost 0; bases outside the gene matches: 4.

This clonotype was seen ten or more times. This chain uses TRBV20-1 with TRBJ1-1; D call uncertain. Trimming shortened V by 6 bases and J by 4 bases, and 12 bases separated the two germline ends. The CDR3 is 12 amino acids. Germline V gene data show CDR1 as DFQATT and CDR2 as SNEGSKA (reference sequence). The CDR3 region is CSASHGGTEAFF. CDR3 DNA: TGCAGTGCCAGCCATGGTGGCACTGAAGCTTTCTTT.

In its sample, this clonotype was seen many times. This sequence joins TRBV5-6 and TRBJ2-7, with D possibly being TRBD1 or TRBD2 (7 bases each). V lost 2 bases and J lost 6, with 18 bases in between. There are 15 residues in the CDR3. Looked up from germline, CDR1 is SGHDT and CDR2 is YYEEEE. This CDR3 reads CASSFGLGRGPEQYF. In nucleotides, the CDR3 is TGTGCCAGCAGCTTTGGGTTAGGGAGGGGGCCCGAGCAGTACTTC. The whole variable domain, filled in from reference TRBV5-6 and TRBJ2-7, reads DAGVTQSPTHLIKTRGQQVTLRCSPKSGHDTVSWYQQALGQGPQFIFQYYEEEERQRGNFPDRFSGHQFPNYSSELNVNALLLGDSALYLCASSFGLGRGPEQYFGPGTRLTVT.

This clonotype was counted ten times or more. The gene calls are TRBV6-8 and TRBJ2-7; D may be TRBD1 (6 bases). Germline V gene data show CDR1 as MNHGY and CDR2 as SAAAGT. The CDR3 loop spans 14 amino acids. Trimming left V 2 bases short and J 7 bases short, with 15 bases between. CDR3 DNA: TGTGCCAGCAGTTACCCGGCAGGGGAGAAGGAGCAGTACTTC. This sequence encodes CASSYPAGEKEQYF.

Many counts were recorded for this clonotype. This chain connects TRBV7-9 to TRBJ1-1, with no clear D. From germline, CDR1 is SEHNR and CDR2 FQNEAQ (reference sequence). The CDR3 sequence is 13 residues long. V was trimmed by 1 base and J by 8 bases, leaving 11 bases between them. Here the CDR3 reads CASSLDVEIEAFF. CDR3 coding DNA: TGTGCCAGCAGCTTAGATGTGGAGATCGAAGCTTTCTTT.